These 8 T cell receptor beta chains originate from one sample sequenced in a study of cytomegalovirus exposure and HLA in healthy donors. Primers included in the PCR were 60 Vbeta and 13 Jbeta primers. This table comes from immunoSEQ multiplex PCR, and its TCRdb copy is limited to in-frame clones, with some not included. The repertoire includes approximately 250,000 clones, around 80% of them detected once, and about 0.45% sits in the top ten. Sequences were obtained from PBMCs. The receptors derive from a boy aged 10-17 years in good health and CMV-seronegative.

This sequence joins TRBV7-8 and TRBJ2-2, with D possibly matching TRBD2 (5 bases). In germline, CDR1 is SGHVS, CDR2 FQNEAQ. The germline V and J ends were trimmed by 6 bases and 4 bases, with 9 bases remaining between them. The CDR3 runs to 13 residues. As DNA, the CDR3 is TGTGCCAGCAGTCTAGGAGGCACCGGGGAGCTGTTTTTT. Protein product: CASSLGGTGELFF.

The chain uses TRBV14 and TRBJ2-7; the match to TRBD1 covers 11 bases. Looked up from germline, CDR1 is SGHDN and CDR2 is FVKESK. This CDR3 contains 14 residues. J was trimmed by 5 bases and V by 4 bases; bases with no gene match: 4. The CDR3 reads CASSPRDRGNEQYF. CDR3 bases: TGTGCCAGCAGCCCCCGGGACAGGGGGAACGAGCAGTACTTC.

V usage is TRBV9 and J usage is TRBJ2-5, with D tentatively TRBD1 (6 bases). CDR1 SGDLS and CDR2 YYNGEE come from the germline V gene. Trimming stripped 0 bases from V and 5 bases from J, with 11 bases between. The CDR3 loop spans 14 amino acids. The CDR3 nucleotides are TGTGCCAGCAGCGTAGCTGACAGGAGGGAGACCCAGTACTTC. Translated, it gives CASSVADRRETQYF.

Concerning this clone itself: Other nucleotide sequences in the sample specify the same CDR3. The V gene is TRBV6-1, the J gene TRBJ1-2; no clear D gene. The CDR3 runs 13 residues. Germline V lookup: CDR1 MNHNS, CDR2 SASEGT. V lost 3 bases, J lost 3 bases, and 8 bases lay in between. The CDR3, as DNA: TGTGCCAGCAGTGAGCGGGGAGACTATGGCTACACCTTC. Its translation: CASSERGDYGYTF.

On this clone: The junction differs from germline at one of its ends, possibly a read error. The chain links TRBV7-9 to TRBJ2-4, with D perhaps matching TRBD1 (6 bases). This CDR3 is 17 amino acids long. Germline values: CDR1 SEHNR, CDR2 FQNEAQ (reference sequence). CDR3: CSSSLVLQGGTKNIQYF. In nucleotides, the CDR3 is TGTTCCAGCAGCTTAGTATTACAGGGCGGTACCAAAAACATTCAGTACTTC.

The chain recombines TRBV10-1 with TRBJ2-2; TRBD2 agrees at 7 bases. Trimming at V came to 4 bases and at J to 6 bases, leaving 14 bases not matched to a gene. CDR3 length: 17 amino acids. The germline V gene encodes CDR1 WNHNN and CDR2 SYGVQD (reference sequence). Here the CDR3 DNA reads TGCGCCAGCAGTGGTCGCGGGGGAGGCGTAATGGCCGGGGAGCTGTTTTTT. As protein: CASSGRGGGVMAGELFF.

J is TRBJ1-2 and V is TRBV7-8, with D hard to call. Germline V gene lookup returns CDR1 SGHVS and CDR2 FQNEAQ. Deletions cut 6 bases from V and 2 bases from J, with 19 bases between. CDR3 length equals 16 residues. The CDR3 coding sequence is TGTGCCAGCAGTCCCCGAGGGTTAGAGATGAACTATGGCTACACCTTC. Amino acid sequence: CASSPRGLEMNYGYTF.

The CDR3 loop is CASSLNLESETQYF. CDR3 sequence (DNA): TGTGCCAGCAGCTTAAATTTAGAGAGTGAGACCCAGTACTTC. The rearrangement joins TRBV11-3 to TRBJ2-5, with D uncertain. This CDR3 region has 14 residues. CDR1 is SGHNT and CDR2 is YENEEA in the germline V gene. The germline V and J ends were trimmed by 2 bases and 5 bases, with 12 bases remaining between them.